This TCR beta chain is from a study of control samples from healthy donors and cancer patients (dated by TCRdb to about 2020). In the case of this clone: What antigen it recognizes has not been identified. No qualities accompany the bases; no much larger clone lies one base away.

For CDR1 and CDR2, the germline V gene lists SGHAT and FQNNGV. Trimming removed 5 bases from V and 8 bases from J, leaving 21 bases between the germline ends. The CDR3 numbers 15 residues from cysteine through phenylalanine. CDR3 DNA is the only sequence kept; it has 45 bases, read in frame from the first base. The method was the immunoSEQ multiplex PCR assay. In its TCRdb copy, this immuneACCESS table keeps in-frame sequences only and misses some clones. Where compared with another copy, unresolved V genes explain less than half of these, and the others have no known cause. This sample gives roughly 100,000 clones in total; about 88% of them show up just once. Around 1.3% of the sample is taken by the ten largest.

This sequence uses TRBV11-2 and TRBJ1-1; 5 matching bases give a weak D call of TRBD1. The sequence came from a woman in her forties or fifties in good health. Input material: blood. The CDR3 region reads CASSPEGGARGEAFF. Read as DNA, the sequence is TGTGCCAGCAGCCCGGAGGGAGGGGCTAGGGGAGAAGCTTTCTTT.